The rows below give T cell receptor beta chains drawn from one sample of a study of shared clonotypes between healthy human individuals. Libraries were prepared by immunoSEQ multiplex PCR; TCRdb keeps only in-frame clonotypes and omits some of them. The repertoire holds about 520,000 clones, with roughly 80% as singletons. Sequencing was carried out using PBMCs. The receptor source for this set is a middle-aged woman in good health. Some clones in this sample may be carry-over from other donors' samples. Each CDR3 is given with its conserved first and last residue. D genes are given only for firm matches. Only some rows state a clone size, as once, few, many or a class for expanded clones.

j_gene: TRBJ2-2; v_gene: TRBV5-4; d_gene: TRBD2; abundance: -; CDR3aa: CASSLAGLAGGSGELFF; CDR3nt: TGTGCCAGCAGCTTGGCCGGGCTAGCGGGAGGGTCCGGGGAGCTGTTTTTT
j_gene: TRBJ2-7; v_gene: TRBV11-2; d_gene: -; abundance: -; CDR3aa: CASSLDVGPGEQYF; CDR3nt: TGTGCCAGCAGCTTAGATGTGGGACCGGGCGAGCAGTACTTC
j_gene: TRBJ1-4; v_gene: TRBV2; d_gene: -; abundance: few; CDR3aa: CASSEEGLVANEKLFF; CDR3nt: TGTGCCAGCAGTGAAGAGGGTTTAGTAGCTAATGAAAAACTGTTTTTT
j_gene: TRBJ1-6; v_gene: TRBV4-3; d_gene: -; abundance: -; CDR3aa: CASSQDRGKDSPLHF; CDR3nt: TGCGCCAGCAGCCAAGACAGGGGAAAGGACTCACCCCTCCACTTT
j_gene: TRBJ2-7; v_gene: TRBV14; d_gene: -; abundance: few; CDR3aa: CASSQVASYEQYF; CDR3nt: TGTGCCAGCAGCCAAGTTGCCTCCTACGAGCAGTACTTC
j_gene: TRBJ2-5; v_gene: TRBV7-9; d_gene: -; abundance: -; CDR3aa: CASSRHRGGWGQETQYF; CDR3nt: TGTGCCAGCAGCCGCCACCGAGGGGGATGGGGCCAAGAGACCCAGTACTTC
j_gene: TRBJ1-1; v_gene: TRBV27; d_gene: -; abundance: -; CDR3aa: CASRPRDSTEAFF; CDR3nt: TGTGCCAGCAGACCCAGGGATTCCACTGAAGCTTTCTTT
j_gene: TRBJ1-1; v_gene: TRBV27; d_gene: -; abundance: -; CDR3aa: CASSLSPENTEAFF; CDR3nt: TGTGCCAGCAGTTTATCCCCAGAGAACACTGAAGCTTTCTTT
j_gene: TRBJ2-1; v_gene: TRBV7-2; d_gene: -; abundance: many; CDR3aa: CASRSLGSSYNEQFF; CDR3nt: TGTGCCAGCCGTTCTCTAGGGAGCTCCTACAATGAGCAGTTCTTC
j_gene: TRBJ2-3; v_gene: TRBV25-1; d_gene: TRBD2; abundance: -; CDR3aa: CASSGTSGSASTDTQYF; CDR3nt: TGTGCCAGCAGTGGGACTAGCGGGAGTGCTAGCACAGATACGCAGTATTTT
j_gene: TRBJ2-5; v_gene: TRBV5-5; d_gene: TRBD1; abundance: few; CDR3aa: CASSPRTGEETQYF; CDR3nt: TGTGCCAGCAGCCCACGGACAGGGGAAGAGACCCAGTACTTC
j_gene: TRBJ2-1; v_gene: TRBV30; d_gene: TRBD2; abundance: -; CDR3aa: CAWSRQAGGWDEQFF; CDR3nt: TGTGCCTGGAGCAGACAAGCGGGAGGGTGGGATGAGCAGTTCTTC
j_gene: TRBJ1-4; v_gene: TRBV28; d_gene: -; abundance: -; CDR3aa: CASSPTIGGRDFF; CDR3nt: TGTGCCAGCAGTCCAACGATCGGGGGACGGGATTTTTTT
j_gene: TRBJ1-5; v_gene: TRBV27; d_gene: -; abundance: -; CDR3aa: CASSSRAAGANQPQHF; CDR3nt: TGTGCCAGCAGCTCCCGCGCGGCGGGGGCGAATCAGCCCCAGCATTTT
j_gene: TRBJ1-1; v_gene: TRBV6-5; d_gene: TRBD1; abundance: -; CDR3aa: CASRRTGYGEPEAFF; CDR3nt: TGTGCCAGCCGCCGGACAGGGTATGGGGAGCCTGAAGCTTTCTTT
j_gene: TRBJ1-3; v_gene: TRBV21-1; d_gene: -; abundance: many; CDR3aa: CASRKEGPLLGSGNTIYF; CDR3nt: TGTGCCAGCAGGAAAGAAGGACCTCTGTTGGGCTCTGGAAACACCATATATTTT
j_gene: TRBJ2-7; v_gene: TRBV18; d_gene: TRBD2; abundance: -; CDR3aa: CASSPRNSGSLGRSSYEQYF; CDR3nt: TGTGCCAGCTCACCCCGTAACAGCGGGAGCCTCGGTCGAAGCTCCTACGAGCAGTACTTC
j_gene: TRBJ2-1; v_gene: TRBV5-1; d_gene: -; abundance: once; CDR3aa: CASSSRELVFSYNEQFF; CDR3nt: TGCGCCAGCAGCTCCCGAGAACTAGTTTTTTCCTACAATGAGCAGTTCTTC
j_gene: TRBJ2-6; v_gene: TRBV21-1; d_gene: -; abundance: few; CDR3aa: CASILRSGANVLTF; CDR3nt: TGTGCCAGCATCCTTAGATCTGGGGCCAACGTCCTGACTTTC
j_gene: TRBJ1-1; v_gene: TRBV29-1; d_gene: -; abundance: few; CDR3aa: CSVEPGGTEAFF; CDR3nt: TGCAGCGTTGAGCCGGGGGGAACTGAAGCTTTCTTT
j_gene: TRBJ1-2; v_gene: TRBV5-1; d_gene: TRBD1; abundance: -; CDR3aa: CASSLDPGGVGYTF; CDR3nt: TGCGCCAGCAGCTTGGATCCAGGGGGCGTTGGCTACACCTTC
j_gene: TRBJ1-4; v_gene: TRBV30; d_gene: -; abundance: once; CDR3aa: CAWSVWGEVANEKLFF; CDR3nt: TGTGCCTGGAGTGTATGGGGGGAGGTGGCTAATGAAAAACTGTTTTTT
j_gene: TRBJ2-7; v_gene: TRBV6-1; d_gene: -; abundance: -; CDR3aa: CASSEQFYEQYF; CDR3nt: TGTGCCAGCAGTGAACAATTCTACGAGCAGTACTTC